These 30 T cell receptor beta chains came from one sample sequenced in a study of blood T cell repertoires in COVID-19. Here immunoSEQ multiplex PCR was the method, and the copy in TCRdb shows in-frame clones only, minus some. This table has roughly 150,000 clones, approximately 82% appearing once. Sequences were obtained from peripheral blood. Receptors were obtained from a human donor with acute or convalescent COVID-19. The donor label of this sample is uncertain.

This chain links TRBV6-6 with TRBJ1-2, with D possibly being TRBD1 (6 bases). Trimming took off 6 bases at V and 4 bases at J, with 21 bases between the two ends. The CDR3 loop spans 16 amino acids. From germline, CDR1 is MNHNY and CDR2 SVGAGI (reference sequence). In DNA form, the CDR3 reads TGTGCCAGCAGGTTAACCGGGACAACTGGGGGCTATGGCTACACCTTC. Its translation: CASRLTGTTGGYGYTF.

The V and J genes are TRBV9 and TRBJ2-3; TRBD2 matches at 14 bases. V shed 3 bases, J shed 6 bases, and the junction held 3 bases outside the gene matches. Germline-derived CDR1 and CDR2 are SGDLS and YYNGEE. The CDR3 sequence is 15 residues long. The CDR3 nucleotides read TGTGCCAGCAGCGCCCGGACTAGCGGGGGGGATACGCAGTATTTT. It is translated as CASSARTSGGDTQYF.

The CDR3 DNA reads TGTGCCAGCAGCTACAGGCCCCTAGGGACTAATGAAAAACTGTTTTTT. Translated, it gives CASSYRPLGTNEKLFF. The chain is built from TRBV7-2 and TRBJ1-4; weak D call: TRBD1 (5 bases). V lost 4 bases to trimming and J lost 2 bases, with 14 bases between them. The length of the CDR3 is 16 residues. Germline CDR1 SGHTA, CDR2 FQGNSA.

The rearrangement joins TRBV7-6 to TRBJ1-5; 7 nucleotides align to TRBD1. The CDR3 runs 14 residues. The ends lost 5 bases at V and 6 bases at J; junction bases unmatched: 7. Germline CDR1 and CDR2: SGHVS and FNYEAQ. For the CDR3, the DNA is TGTGCCAGCAGCGCTACAGGGGACGTTCAGCCCCAGCATTTT. This translates into CASSATGDVQPQHF.

The chain uses TRBV18 and TRBJ2-2; 7 bases line up with TRBD2. CDR3 size: 15 residues. Germline values: CDR1 KGHSH, CDR2 LQKENI. J lost 1 base, V lost 4 bases, and 3 bases had no gene match. CDR3: CASSRGGKNTGELFF. DNA of the CDR3: TGTGCCAGCTCACGGGGAGGGAAGAACACCGGGGAGCTGTTTTTT.

The rearrangement links TRBV19 to TRBJ2-5, with no clear D. V lost 3 bases and J lost 5, with 13 bases in between. In germline, CDR1 is LNHDA, CDR2 SQIVND (reference sequence). The CDR3 spans 14 residues. The CDR3 is CASSIRHAAETQYF. The CDR3, as DNA: TGTGCCAGTAGTATTCGGCACGCGGCGGAGACCCAGTACTTC.

V is TRBV27 and J is TRBJ2-6, with TRBD1 matching 7 bases. From germline, CDR1 is MNHEY and CDR2 SMNVEV (reference sequence). This CDR3 comprises 17 residues. Trimming took 6 bases from V and 0 from J; bases not matched to a gene: 8. The CDR3 is CASRFIGQVSGANVLTF. CDR3 DNA: TGTGCCAGCAGATTTATTGGACAGGTCTCTGGGGCCAACGTCCTGACTTTC.

This clone was detected a few times. This chain connects TRBV29-1 to TRBJ1-2; perhaps TRBD1 as D (5 bases). Germline CDR1 SQVTM, CDR2 ANQGSEA. With 4 bases removed from V and 7 bases from J, the gap between germline ends came to 13 bases. The CDR3 has 12 residues. The CDR3 coding sequence is TGCAGCGTTGCCGAATTCGGGGGTGGCTACACCTTC. Its protein is CSVAEFGGGYTF.

The chain is built from TRBV5-1 and TRBJ1-2, with 7 bases identical to TRBD1. The germline V gene has CDR1 SGHRS and CDR2 YFSETQ. The CDR3 loop spans 15 amino acids. V gave up 4 bases and J gave up 6 bases; unmatched junction bases: 12. The CDR3 DNA is TGCGCCAGCAGCCACGTACCAGGCGGACAGGATGGCTACACCTTC. It codes for CASSHVPGGQDGYTF.

A few counts support this clone. The chain recombines TRBV18 with TRBJ1-6, with TRBD1 matching over 7 bases. CDR3 length equals 16 residues. Germline CDR1 is KGHSH and CDR2 is LQKENI. V lost 6 bases and J lost 10; bases outside the gene matches: 15. The CDR3 here is CASSRRRGQSDSPLHF. The CDR3 region has the DNA TGTGCCAGCTCTCGCCGACGGGGACAGTCAGACTCACCCCTCCACTTT.

The genes are TRBV5-1 and TRBJ2-1; 7 bases align to TRBD1. The germline CDR1 and CDR2 sequences are SGHRS and YFSETQ. The V and J ends lost 3 bases and 9 bases, in that order; junction bases with no gene match: 6. The CDR3 sequence is 13 residues long. CDR3 DNA sequence: TGCGCCAGCAGCTCAGGACAGGCCCCTGAGCAGTTCTTC. This encodes CASSSGQAPEQFF.

This chain links TRBV30 with TRBJ1-2, with D possibly TRBD1 on 5 matching bases. CDR3 length: 14 amino acids. Germline V gives CDR1 GTSNPN, CDR2 SVGIG (reference sequence). Trimming took 1 base from V and 5 from J, leaving 14 bases between them. The CDR3 DNA reads TGTGCCTGGAGTGAAGGGGTTGAAGTTTATGGCTACACCTTC. This codes for CAWSEGVEVYGYTF.

This clone was seen only once. The V gene is TRBV25-1, the J gene TRBJ2-5, with TRBD1 matching over 7 bases. V shed 8 bases and J 0 bases; nucleotides not matched to a gene: 6. From germline, CDR1 is MGHDK and CDR2 SYGVNS. The CDR3 runs to 14 residues. CDR3 residues: CASGVTGNQETQYF. The CDR3 nucleotides read TGTGCCAGCGGGGTGACAGGGAACCAAGAGACCCAGTACTTC.

The chain joins TRBV19 to TRBJ1-1; 9 positions match TRBD1. The CDR3 is 14 residues long. In germline, CDR1 is LNHDA, CDR2 SQIVND (reference sequence). V lost 3 bases and J lost 5; bases outside the gene matches: 4. CDR3 in amino acids: CASSMDRGNTEAFF. The CDR3 nucleotides are TGTGCCAGTAGTATGGACAGGGGAAATACTGAAGCTTTCTTT.

This clone is a singleton in its sample. The gene calls are TRBV3-1 (or the pseudogene TRBV3-2) and TRBJ1-1; D uncertain. Germline CDR1 and CDR2: LGHDT and YNNKEL (reference sequence). The CDR3 is made up of 15 amino acids. V was cut by 3 bases and J by 9 bases, with 20 bases left in between. This CDR3 reads CASSQGLAPNGKAFF. Written as DNA, the CDR3 is TGTGCCAGCAGCCAGGGCCTCGCCCCGAACGGGAAAGCTTTCTTT.

The J gene is TRBJ1-5, the V gene TRBV24-1; D uncertain. V lost 1 base to trimming and J lost 15 bases, with 15 bases between them. The CDR3 runs 13 residues. CDR1 and CDR2 from the germline V gene are KGHDR and SFDVKD. This chain's CDR3 is CATSDFDPAFRHF. The CDR3 DNA reads TGTGCCACCAGTGATTTTGACCCAGCGTTCAGGCATTTT.

CDR3 bases: TGTGCCAGCAGTTCCGGGACTCGAGATACGCAGTATTTT. It translates to CASSSGTRDTQYF. The V call is TRBV12-3 or TRBV12-4, the J call TRBJ2-3, with D possibly TRBD2 on 6 matching bases. V shed 4 bases and J shed 5 bases, with 10 bases lying between them. This CDR3 has 13 residues.

The chain is built from TRBV5-1 and TRBJ1-1, with 7 bases fitting TRBD1. CDR3 length: 14 residues. Germline values: CDR1 SGHRS, CDR2 YFSETQ. The junction had 5 bases not matched to a gene; V was cut back by 0 bases and J by 6 bases. The CDR3 is CASSLAGGQAEAFF. Here the CDR3 DNA reads TGCGCCAGCAGCTTGGCCGGAGGACAGGCTGAAGCTTTCTTT. Full variable domain (outside the CDR3, taken from reference TRBV5-1 and TRBJ1-1): KAGVTQTPRYLIKTRGQQVTLSCSPISGHRSVSWYQQTPGQGLQFLFEYFSETQRNKGNFPGRFSGRQFSNSRSEMNVSTLELGDSALYLCASSLAGGQAEAFFGQGTRLTVV.

This clone was observed a handful of times. The genes are TRBV6-6 and TRBJ1-1; D unresolved. Trimming cost V 2 bases and J 2 bases, with 9 bases left between them. The CDR3 runs 14 residues. Germline CDR1 reads MNHNY; CDR2 reads SVGAGI (reference sequence). The chain's CDR3 is CASSYRLTNTEAFF. For the CDR3, the DNA is TGTGCCAGCAGTTACCGTCTGACTAACACTGAAGCTTTCTTT.

The DNA for the CDR3 is TGTGCCAGCAGCCATGGGACAGGGGGCGGTGGGGCCAACGTCCTGACTTTC. Amino acid sequence: CASSHGTGGGGANVLTF. This rearrangement joins TRBV3-1 (or the pseudogene TRBV3-2) to TRBJ2-6; 12 bases match TRBD1. The CDR3 loop spans 17 amino acids. J gave up 3 bases and V 3 bases, and 3 bases lay outside the gene matches. Germline V gene data show CDR1 as LGHDT and CDR2 as YNNKEL (reference sequence).

The gene calls are TRBV7-9 and TRBJ2-3; D is unclear. The CDR3 has 12 residues. Germline assignment: CDR1 SEHNR and CDR2 FQNEAQ (reference sequence). Trimming stripped 5 bases from V and 6 bases from J, with 9 bases between. The CDR3 sequence: CASSPAGDTQYF. As DNA, the CDR3 is TGTGCCAGCAGCCCTGCCGGGGATACGCAGTATTTT. Variable domain in full (rest from reference TRBV7-9 and TRBJ2-3): DTGVSQNPRHKITKRGQNVTFRCDPISEHNRLYWYRQTLGQGPEFLTYFQNEAQLEKSRLLSDRFSAERPKGSFSTLEIQRTEQGDSAMYLCASSPAGDTQYFGPGTRLTVL.

The chain recombines TRBV19 with TRBJ2-3; D perhaps matches TRBD2 (5 bases). The CDR3 has 16 amino acids. The germline V and J ends were trimmed by 1 base and 4 bases, with 15 bases remaining between them. Germline CDR1 reads LNHDA; CDR2 reads SQIVND (reference sequence). The CDR3 DNA follows: TGTGCCAGTAGTATAGTGGCGGACTCAGCCTCAGATACGCAGTATTTT. It is translated as CASSIVADSASDTQYF.

This chain joins TRBV7-2 and TRBJ1-1, with D perhaps matching TRBD1 (6 bases). The ends were cut back, 6 bases at V and 1 base at J, with 12 bases in the middle. CDR3 length: 14 amino acids. Looked up from germline, CDR1 is SGHTA and CDR2 is FQGNSA. The CDR3 nucleotides read TGTGCCAGCAGTTTCCGGGACAAGAACACTGAAGCTTTCTTT. Its translation is CASSFRDKNTEAFF.

This clone occurred a few times. The chain carries TRBV10-3 and TRBJ1-2; D perhaps matches TRBD1 (6 bases). The germline CDR1 and CDR2 sequences are ENHRY and SYGVKD. The V end lost 0 bases, the J end lost 8 bases, and 13 bases lay between the germline ends. This CDR3 is built from 14 residues. The CDR3 sequence: CAISESQTGVGYTF. Written as DNA, the CDR3 is TGTGCCATCAGTGAGTCCCAGACAGGCGTGGGCTACACCTTC.

The chain's CDR3 is CASSRGLAGGLAGELFF. The DNA for the CDR3 is TGTGCCAGTAGCCGCGGACTAGCGGGGGGCTTAGCCGGGGAGCTGTTTTTT. The chain recombines TRBV19 with TRBJ2-2, with 14 positions matching TRBD2. The CDR3 has 17 amino acids. J gave up 6 bases and V 6 bases, and 9 bases lay outside the gene matches. Germline V gene data show CDR1 as LNHDA and CDR2 as SQIVND (reference sequence). The variable domain in full, with the rest retrieved from reference TRBV19 and TRBJ2-2, is DGGITQSPKYLFRKEGQNVTLSCEQNLNHDAMYWYRQDPGQGLRLIYYSQIVNDFQKGDIAEGYSVSREKKESFPLTVTSAQKNPTAFYLCASSRGLAGGLAGELFFGEGSRLTVL.

V and J are TRBV3-1 (or the pseudogene TRBV3-2) and TRBJ1-5; possibly TRBD1 for D (6 bases). V was trimmed by 2 bases and J by 7 bases, leaving 9 bases between them. Germline lookup yields CDR1 LGHDT and CDR2 YNNKEL (reference sequence). The CDR3 consists of 13 residues. This chain's CDR3 is CASSQTGKQPQHF. DNA of the CDR3: TGTGCCAGCAGCCAAACAGGGAAGCAGCCCCAGCATTTT.

This clone has a handful of counts. The gene calls are TRBV7-2 and TRBJ2-4, with TRBD2 matching over 12 bases. The CDR3 runs 16 residues. J gave up 8 bases and V 5 bases, and 10 bases lay outside the gene matches. Germline V gene lookup returns CDR1 SGHTA and CDR2 FQGNSA. The CDR3 is CASSPPTSGGRDIQYF. CDR3 DNA: TGTGCCAGCAGCCCCCCCACTAGCGGGGGGCGAGACATTCAGTACTTC.

The chain recombines TRBV11-2 with TRBJ2-6; 9 nucleotides match TRBD1. CDR1 and CDR2 (germline): SGHAT, FQNNGV. V lost 1 base, J lost 1 base, and 5 bases stayed unmatched. CDR3 length: 18 residues. This CDR3 is CASSLGTGGISGANVLTF. The CDR3 DNA sequence: TGTGCCAGCAGCTTAGGAACAGGGGGCATTTCTGGGGCCAACGTCCTGACTTTC.

The chain has TRBV30 and TRBJ1-1, with unresolved D. Trimming took off 0 bases at V and 11 bases at J, with 16 bases between the two ends. This CDR3 comprises 13 residues. Germline-derived CDR1 and CDR2 are GTSNPN and SVGIG (reference sequence). The CDR3 here is CAWSVLSTRAAFF. Written as DNA, the CDR3 is TGTGCCTGGAGTGTACTCTCAACGCGGGCCGCTTTCTTT.

The chain employs TRBV5-1 and TRBJ1-2; D is possibly TRBD1 (6 bases). The CDR3 runs 13 residues. Germline CDR1 is SGHRS and CDR2 is YFSETQ. Trimming cost V 0 bases and J 8 bases, with 11 bases left between them. The CDR3 loop reads CASSLGAGDGYTF. The CDR3 coding sequence is TGCGCCAGCAGCTTGGGGGCAGGGGACGGCTACACCTTC. Full variable domain (rest looked up from reference TRBV5-1 and TRBJ1-2): KAGVTQTPRYLIKTRGQQVTLSCSPISGHRSVSWYQQTPGQGLQFLFEYFSETQRNKGNFPGRFSGRQFSNSRSEMNVSTLELGDSALYLCASSLGAGDGYTFGSGTRLTVV.